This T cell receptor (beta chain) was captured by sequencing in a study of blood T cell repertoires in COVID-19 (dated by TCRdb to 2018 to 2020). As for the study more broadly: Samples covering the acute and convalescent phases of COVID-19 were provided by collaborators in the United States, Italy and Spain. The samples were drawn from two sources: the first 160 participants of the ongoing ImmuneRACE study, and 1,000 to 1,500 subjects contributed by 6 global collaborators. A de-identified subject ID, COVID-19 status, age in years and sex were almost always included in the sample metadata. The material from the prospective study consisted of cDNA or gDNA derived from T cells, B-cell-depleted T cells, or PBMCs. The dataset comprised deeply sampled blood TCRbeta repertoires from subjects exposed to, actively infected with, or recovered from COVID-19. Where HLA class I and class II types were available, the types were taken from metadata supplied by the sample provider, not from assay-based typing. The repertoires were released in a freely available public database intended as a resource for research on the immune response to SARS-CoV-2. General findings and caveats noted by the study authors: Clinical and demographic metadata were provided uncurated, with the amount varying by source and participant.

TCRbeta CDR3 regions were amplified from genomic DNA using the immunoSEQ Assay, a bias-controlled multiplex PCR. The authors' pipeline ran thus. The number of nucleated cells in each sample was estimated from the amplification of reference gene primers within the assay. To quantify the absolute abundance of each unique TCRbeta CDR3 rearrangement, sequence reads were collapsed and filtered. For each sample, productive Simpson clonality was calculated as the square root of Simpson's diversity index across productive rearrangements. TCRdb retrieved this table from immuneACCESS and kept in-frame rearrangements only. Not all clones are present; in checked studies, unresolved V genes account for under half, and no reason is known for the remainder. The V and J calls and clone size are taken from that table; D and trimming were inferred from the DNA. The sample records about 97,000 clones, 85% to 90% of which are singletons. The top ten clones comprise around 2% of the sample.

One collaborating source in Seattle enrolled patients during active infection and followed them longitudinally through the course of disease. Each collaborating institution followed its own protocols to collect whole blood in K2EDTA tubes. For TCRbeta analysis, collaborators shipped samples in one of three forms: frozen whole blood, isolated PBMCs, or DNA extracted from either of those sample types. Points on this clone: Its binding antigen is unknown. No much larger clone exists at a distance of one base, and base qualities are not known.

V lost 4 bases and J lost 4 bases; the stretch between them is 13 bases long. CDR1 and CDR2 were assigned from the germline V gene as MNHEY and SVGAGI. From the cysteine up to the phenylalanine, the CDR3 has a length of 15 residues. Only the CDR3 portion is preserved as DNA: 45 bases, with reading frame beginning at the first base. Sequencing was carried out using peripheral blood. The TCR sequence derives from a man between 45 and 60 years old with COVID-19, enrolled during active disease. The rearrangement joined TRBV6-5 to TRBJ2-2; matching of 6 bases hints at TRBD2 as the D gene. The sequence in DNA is TGTGCCAGCAGTTGGGAGGCCCCGGGCACCGGGGAGCTGTTTTTT. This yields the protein CASSWEAPGTGELFF.